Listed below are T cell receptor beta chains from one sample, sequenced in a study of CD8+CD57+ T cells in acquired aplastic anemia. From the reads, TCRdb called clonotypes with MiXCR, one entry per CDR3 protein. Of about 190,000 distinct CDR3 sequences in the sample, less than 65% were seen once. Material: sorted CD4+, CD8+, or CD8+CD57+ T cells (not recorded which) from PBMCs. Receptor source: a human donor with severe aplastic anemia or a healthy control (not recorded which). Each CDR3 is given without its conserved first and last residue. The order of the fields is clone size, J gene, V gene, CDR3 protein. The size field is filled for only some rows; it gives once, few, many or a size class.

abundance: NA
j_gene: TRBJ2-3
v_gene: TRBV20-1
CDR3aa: SALDRGYTDTQY

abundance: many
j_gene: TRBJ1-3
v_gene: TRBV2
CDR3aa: ASRVSGNTIY

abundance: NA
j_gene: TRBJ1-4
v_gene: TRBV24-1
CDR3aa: AIGSRDSPEKLF

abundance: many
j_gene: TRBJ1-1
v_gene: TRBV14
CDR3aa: ASSQVFSGADTEAF

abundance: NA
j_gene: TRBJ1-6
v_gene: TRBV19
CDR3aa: ASSGGLYNSPLH

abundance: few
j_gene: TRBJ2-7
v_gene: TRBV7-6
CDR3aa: ASSPLGTNEQY

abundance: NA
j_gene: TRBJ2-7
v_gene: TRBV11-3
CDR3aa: ASSLPRGLSYEQY

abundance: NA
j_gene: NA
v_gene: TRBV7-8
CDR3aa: ASSSGRDSYEQY

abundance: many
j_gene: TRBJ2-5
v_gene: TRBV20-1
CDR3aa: SAPARTSGGVQQETQY

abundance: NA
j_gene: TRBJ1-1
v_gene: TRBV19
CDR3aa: ASSIGQQNTEAF

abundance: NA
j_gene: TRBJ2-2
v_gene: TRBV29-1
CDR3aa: SVDTNTGELF

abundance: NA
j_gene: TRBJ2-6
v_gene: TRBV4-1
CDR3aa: ASSQEGGSGANVLT

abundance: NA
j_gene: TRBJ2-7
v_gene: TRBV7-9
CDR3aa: ASSFSSGGSSYEQY

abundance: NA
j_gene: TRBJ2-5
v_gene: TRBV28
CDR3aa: ASSPGTGGQETQY

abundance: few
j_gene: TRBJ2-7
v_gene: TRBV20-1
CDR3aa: SGSGGGGEQY

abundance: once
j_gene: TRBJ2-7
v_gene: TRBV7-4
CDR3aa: ASSLTGMGYEQY

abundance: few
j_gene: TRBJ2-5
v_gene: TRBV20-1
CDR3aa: SASPTGTRLISTQY

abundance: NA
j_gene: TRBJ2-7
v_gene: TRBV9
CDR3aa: ASSPDRGAYEQY

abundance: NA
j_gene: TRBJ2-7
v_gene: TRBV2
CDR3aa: ASQNYEQY